The T cell receptor beta chain described here comes from a study of blood T cells in healthy people across ages. Study information: About one barcoded beta molecule per two T cells was captured by template switching.

V dropped 6 bases and J dropped 0; count of bases not matched to a gene: 10. This CDR3 has 17 residues. CDR1 and CDR2 from the germline V gene are WSHSY and SAAADI. Alongside a J-beta primer mix, a sample-barcoded 5' primer served in a second PCR lasting 7 to 11 cycles. TCRdb fed the 5' RACE reads into MiXCR, producing one record per CDR3 protein. Here the sample spans 750,000 or so distinct CDR3 sequences, 25% being singletons. The same sample was also studied in work on T cells of mothers and their children.

The J gene is TRBJ2-3, the V gene TRBV10-2; 9 bases agree with TRBD2. Specimen: blood. This receptor was obtained from a boy younger than 18 in good health. DNA for the CDR3: TGCGCCAGCAGCGATCGACTAGCGGTGATTAGCACAGATACGCAGTATTTT. Translation: CASSDRLAVISTDTQYF.